This T cell receptor (beta chain) was obtained from a study of tumor-infiltrating lymphocytes in primary liver carcinoma. Background on the study: Regardless of tissue type, samples showed similar yields of roughly 3.5 to 7.5 million productive TCRbeta reads. General study findings and limits: Researchers found tumor-adjacent and tumor-blood pairs overlapped less than tumor region pairs.

Unsorted bulk tissue (roughly 17-33 mg) underwent RNA and DNA co-extraction. Surgeons resected the patients' primary liver carcinomas. Starting material of 500 to 600 ng total RNA yielded TCR beta cDNA via a constant-region primer. Libraries covering TCR beta were generated through three nested multiplex PCR rounds (using a slightly modified ARM-PCR). In TCRdb, the multiplex PCR reads were re-called with MiXCR into one record per CDR3 protein. The sample consists of approximately 79,000 distinct CDR3 sequences, roughly two thirds of them appearing once. In this sample, this clonotype turned up a few times. Its matching antigen is unknown. Being one base from a much bigger clone, this may be a read error. Sequences were obtained from liver tumor tissue from sampling region 4. The subset: tumor region T4, right-lateral pole. This clonotype originated in a man aged 35-49 years with primary liver carcinoma and hepatitis B virus infection.

This CDR3 reads CSVEGGDRLGQGAFF. In nucleotides, the CDR3 is TGCAGCGTTGAAGGTGGGGACAGGCTAGGACAGGGAGCTTTCTTT. The gene calls are TRBV29-1 and TRBJ1-1; 8 nucleotides match TRBD1. From germline, CDR1 is SQVTM and CDR2 ANQGSEA. Germline trimming cut 1 base from V and 10 bases from J; bases unmatched to any gene: 14. The CDR3 spans 15 residues.